This passage covers 18 T cell receptor beta chains from one sample sequenced in a study of shared clonotypes between healthy human individuals. Profiling relied on immunoSEQ multiplex PCR, and the TCRdb table lists in-frame clones only, not all of them. Among 2 million to 3 million clones listed, approximately 93% were seen once. Sequenced sample: naive CD4+ T cells from PBMCs. Subset here: CD45RA+ positively selected. The receptors come from a man aged 18-30 years in good health. Some clones in this sample may be carry-over from other donors' samples.

About this clone itself: This same CDR3 is encoded by further DNA sequences in the sample. This chain uses TRBV6-5 with TRBJ2-7, with D maybe TRBD2 (5 bases). The CDR3 contains 15 residues. CDR1 MNHEY and CDR2 SVGAGI come from the germline V gene. Deletions cut 0 bases from V and 3 bases from J, with 12 bases between. CDR3 protein: CASSYSSGKVYEQYF. Written as DNA, the CDR3 is TGTGCCAGCAGTTACTCCAGCGGAAAGGTCTACGAGCAGTACTTC.

The V and J genes are TRBV6-1 and TRBJ2-3; D unclear. V was trimmed by 6 bases and J by 2 bases, leaving 12 bases between them. The germline CDR1 and CDR2 sequences are MNHNS and SASEGT. The CDR3 length is 14 residues. The CDR3 DNA reads as TGTGCCAGCAGAGACCGGGCCCTCACAGATACGCAGTATTTT. It translates to CASRDRALTDTQYF.

CDR3 nucleotide sequence: TGTGCCAGCAGCTTACCCATTGGGGCCCAGCATTTT. Protein product: CASSLPIGAQHF. The chain is built from TRBV7-2 and TRBJ1-5; D is uncertain. V was cut by 2 bases and J by 11 bases, with 10 bases left in between. Germline loops: CDR1 SGHTA, CDR2 FQGNSA. The CDR3 has 12 amino acids.

A remark on this clone: The same CDR3 can be traced to other DNA sequences in this sample. The chain uses TRBV5-1 and TRBJ2-1; a possible D gene is TRBD1 (5 bases). V shed 3 bases and J shed 3 bases, with 7 bases lying between them. The CDR3 extends over 13 amino acids. The germline gives CDR1 SGHRS, CDR2 YFSETQ. The CDR3, as DNA: TGCGCCAGCAGCTCCGACAGCTACAATGAGCAGTTCTTC. This sequence encodes CASSSDSYNEQFF.

In the case of this clone: Other nucleotide sequences in the sample specify the same CDR3. V gene TRBV5-4 combines with J gene TRBJ2-1; no firm D call. The CDR3 runs 15 residues. The germline CDR1 and CDR2 sequences are SGHNT and YYREEE (reference sequence). The ends were cut back, 4 bases at V and 0 bases at J, with 11 bases in the middle. CDR3 loop: CASSLTTNSYNEQFF. CDR3 nucleotides: TGTGCCAGCAGCCTGACAACAAACTCCTACAATGAGCAGTTCTTC.

The chain couples TRBV28 to TRBJ2-5; 9 positions match TRBD1. The V and J ends lost 4 bases and 3 bases, in that order; junction bases with no gene match: 15. CDR1 MDHEN and CDR2 SYDVKM come from the germline V gene. The CDR3 sequence is 18 residues long. CDR3 in DNA: TGTGCCAGCAGTTATACGGGTCCCGGGACAGGGCGAAAAGAGACCCAGTACTTC. It specifies CASSYTGPGTGRKETQYF.

The chain combines TRBV7-3 with TRBJ1-1; D perhaps matches TRBD1 (5 bases). The CDR3 has 15 amino acids. Germline assignment: CDR1 SGHTA and CDR2 FQGTGA. Trimming cost V 5 bases and J 7 bases, with 20 bases left between them. CDR3 in amino acids: CASSPRQLILNEAFF. CDR3 nucleotide sequence: TGTGCCAGCAGCCCGAGACAGCTGATTCTGAATGAAGCTTTCTTT.

V is TRBV19 and J is TRBJ2-7; D gene uncertain. The CDR3 contains 13 residues. V lost 0 bases and J lost 6, with 9 bases in between. The germline V gene encodes CDR1 LNHDA and CDR2 SQIVND (reference sequence). CDR3 region: CASSIDPEFEQYF. The CDR3 coding sequence is TGTGCCAGTAGTATAGACCCAGAGTTCGAGCAGTACTTC.

The chain combines TRBV4-1 with TRBJ1-3, with TRBD1 as a possible D gene (5 bases). Germline lookup yields CDR1 MGHRA and CDR2 YSYEKL. Trimming took off 1 base at V and 1 base at J, with 8 bases between the two ends. CDR3 length equals 15 residues. DNA of the CDR3: TGCGCCAGCAGCCAAGCGGGGCAGTCTGGAAACACCATATATTTT. It codes for CASSQAGQSGNTIYF.

This CDR3 is CASSPSGTISTDTQYF. The CDR3 region has the DNA TGTGCCAGCAGCCCTTCCGGGACTATTAGCACAGATACGCAGTATTTT. The gene calls are TRBV5-4 and TRBJ2-3; 7 nucleotides agree with TRBD2. The CDR3 is 16 amino acids. V gave up 4 bases and J gave up 0 bases; unmatched junction bases: 8. From germline, CDR1 is SGHNT and CDR2 YYREEE (reference sequence).

The chain carries TRBV30 and TRBJ2-1; 13 bases are a match to TRBD2. J lost 7 bases, V lost 3 bases, and 12 bases had no gene match. From germline, CDR1 is GTSNPN and CDR2 SVGIG (reference sequence). The CDR3 length is 17 residues. For the CDR3, the DNA is TGTGCCTGGAGCACATTCCGGACTAGCGGGAGCCGGAATGAGCAGTTCTTC. Amino acid sequence: CAWSTFRTSGSRNEQFF.

The chain is built from TRBV28 and TRBJ1-5; weak D call: TRBD1 (5 bases). The germline V gene has CDR1 MDHEN and CDR2 SYDVKM. Trimming pared 4 bases from V and 0 bases from J, leaving 13 bases between. The CDR3 consists of 16 residues. The CDR3 nucleotides read TGTGCCAGCAGTTGGGCAGGGACTTATAGCAATCAGCCCCAGCATTTT. Amino acids: CASSWAGTYSNQPQHF. Together with reference TRBV28 and TRBJ1-5, the CDR3 gives the full variable domain: DVKVTQSSRYLVKRTGEKVFLECVQDMDHENMFWYRQDPGLGLRLIYFSYDVKMKEKGDIPEGYSVSREKKERFSLILESASTNQTSMYLCASSWAGTYSNQPQHFGDGTRLSIL.

The J gene is TRBJ2-7, the V gene TRBV5-4; 14 bases agree with TRBD2. The germline CDR1 and CDR2 sequences are SGHNT and YYREEE (reference sequence). The CDR3 covers 15 residues. V lost 4 bases to trimming and J lost 5 bases; unmatched junction nucleotides: 5. CDR3 DNA: TGTGCCAGCAGCCCCGGGACTAGCGGGAGTGACGAGCAGTACTTC. Encoded protein: CASSPGTSGSDEQYF.

The J gene is TRBJ1-1, the V gene TRBV6-1; D gene unclear. V dropped 2 bases and J dropped 6 bases, with 7 bases sitting between them. This CDR3 spans 12 amino acids. CDR1 is MNHNS and CDR2 is SASEGT in the germline V gene. CDR3 sequence: CASSERSAEAFF. The CDR3 DNA reads TGTGCCAGCAGTGAAAGGAGCGCTGAAGCTTTCTTT.

This sequence joins TRBV2 and TRBJ2-5; no firm D call. The germline CDR1 and CDR2 sequences are SNHLY and FYNNEI. The length of the CDR3 is 13 residues. The V end was cut by 3 bases, the J end by 3 bases, with 8 bases between. CDR3 sequence reads: CASSDRIKETQYF. CDR3 sequence (DNA): TGTGCCAGCAGTGATCGGATAAAAGAGACCCAGTACTTC.

V usage is TRBV6-6 and J usage is TRBJ2-1, with 12 bases identical to TRBD1. The germline V gene has CDR1 MNHNY and CDR2 SVGAGI (reference sequence). The V segment lost 8 bases and the J segment 8 bases; nucleotides outside the gene matches: 13. The CDR3 runs to 16 residues. The CDR3 sequence: CASLLSGQGAVYEQFF. For the CDR3, the DNA is TGTGCCAGCCTTCTCTCGGGACAGGGGGCAGTCTATGAGCAGTTCTTC.

The V and J genes are TRBV5-4 and TRBJ2-5; 7 bases align to TRBD2. This CDR3 spans 17 amino acids. Germline CDR1 is SGHNT and CDR2 is YYREEE (reference sequence). Trimming took 4 bases from V and 2 from J; bases not matched to a gene: 14. The CDR3 region is CASSTGRASGNQETQYF. The CDR3 DNA reads TGTGCCAGCAGCACCGGACGGGCTAGCGGTAATCAAGAGACCCAGTACTTC.

Note on this clone: This same CDR3 is encoded by further DNA sequences in the sample. The CDR3 DNA follows: TGTGCCAGCAGCTACCGGGACAGGGGTCCCAATGAGCAGTTCTTC. It specifies CASSYRDRGPNEQFF. The chain joins TRBV5-6 to TRBJ2-1; TRBD1 matches at 10 bases. In germline, CDR1 is SGHDT, CDR2 YYEEEE. V trimming: 3 bases; J trimming: 6 bases; junction bases outside the gene matches: 6. The CDR3 contains 15 residues.